This is a list of T cell receptor beta chains from one sample in a study of neurological immune-mediated disorders. From the 5' RACE reads, TCRdb called clonotypes with MiXCR, one entry per CDR3 protein. This table holds over 75,000 distinct CDR3 sequences, 5.8% found once. Sequenced input: PBMCs. The receptors originated from a woman in her sixties with multiple sclerosis. CDR3s include the opening cysteine and the closing phenylalanine or tryptophan. Fields, in order: V gene, CDR3 protein.

TRBV20-1	CSARESGGGSSNEQFF
TRBV18	CASSPRDRSYEQYF
TRBV5-1	CASSGQGALGAYEQYF
TRBV5-6	CASSFQIPGELFF
TRBV2	CASTLTGGGYGYTF
TRBV5-6	CASSRGLGGSTGELFF
TRBV18	CASSPPSRQVNTEAFF
TRBV6-5	CASRALRVWGGYTF
TRBV6-2/TRBV6-3	CASSYPGQGYEQYF
TRBV7-9	CASSAGDIEKLFF
TRBV28	CASSLSPGQTHEQYF
TRBV20-1	CSAPGGVFEQYF
TRBV5-1	CASSTGQRNTGELFF
TRBV3-1	CASSPEVKGNTGELFF
TRBV5-1	CASTRLAGGMTDTQYF
TRBV6-5	CASSPRGARNEQYF
TRBV2	CASSGRRASGELFF
TRBV28	CASSLRSGTGGYTF
TRBV20-1	CSARFGTGGGEKLFF
TRBV20-1	CSGLETSSGANVLTF
TRBV7-9	CASSPGLAGESTDTQYF
TRBV7-8	CASSLEPTQPQHF
TRBV28	CASSLTVADTQYF
TRBV29-1	CSVEPTRQGMQYF
TRBV24-1	CATSERTSSYNEQFF
TRBV5-1	CASSLGQGATEAFF
TRBV5-1	CASSWGQGTEAFF
TRBV3-1	CASSQEPTMDTQYF
TRBV20-1	CSAKTGRLGNEQFF
TRBV5-1	CASGEETQYF
TRBV20-1	CGRDFGNTIYF
TRBV12-3/TRBV12-4	CASNAGADQPQHF
TRBV20-1	CSALELNTEAFF
TRBV20-1	CSAEPRFLSGTGSNYGYTF
TRBV5-1	CASSLEQANYNEQFF
TRBV5-6	CASSFAGGGGYTF
TRBV7-6	CASSLGQGGYNSPLHF
TRBV20-1	CSALAENTGELFF
TRBV11-2	CASSVLVTDTDTQYF
TRBV5-1	CASSLASGEKLFF
TRBV6-6	CASSQLTANYGYTF